The rows below give T cell receptor beta chains drawn from one sample of a study of CD8 T cell repertoires and HIV-1 epitope variants. The data were produced by immunoSEQ multiplex PCR, yet TCRdb's version contains in-frame clones alone and is incomplete. The table has 80,000 to 95,000 clones, around 75% seen once. The source material was uncultured baseline CD8+ T cells from peripheral blood mononuclear cells (PBMCs). Every receptor here comes from a male donor with HIV. Each CDR3 is given with its conserved first and last residue. Part of the rows lack a size; the others show once, few, many or a class for expanded clones.

J gene: TRBJ2-3; V gene: TRBV10-2; clone size: .; CDR3 protein: CASSEGGGTDTQYF
J gene: TRBJ2-3; V gene: TRBV18; clone size: .; CDR3 protein: CASSPQNLAGTDTQYF
J gene: TRBJ2-4; V gene: TRBV19; clone size: .; CDR3 protein: CASMNHGQTGNIQYF
J gene: TRBJ2-7; V gene: TRBV2; clone size: .; CDR3 protein: CASSDTTGGRDEQYF
J gene: TRBJ2-4; V gene: TRBV7-2; clone size: .; CDR3 protein: CASSLAHMGVANIQYF
J gene: TRBJ2-5; V gene: TRBV6-1; clone size: .; CDR3 protein: CASSSLAGRQETQYF
J gene: TRBJ1-6; V gene: TRBV5-1; clone size: .; CDR3 protein: CASSLATGRGGHSPLHF
J gene: TRBJ2-4; V gene: TRBV7-9; clone size: .; CDR3 protein: CASRYNRPKLAKNIQYF
J gene: TRBJ2-5; V gene: TRBV5-4; clone size: .; CDR3 protein: CASSLDRAQETQYF
J gene: TRBJ1-1; V gene: TRBV19; clone size: few; CDR3 protein: CASSPNAQGGVEAFF
J gene: TRBJ2-5; V gene: TRBV6-5; clone size: .; CDR3 protein: CASSYSRGQETQYF
J gene: TRBJ1-2; V gene: TRBV5-6; clone size: .; CDR3 protein: CASSGRDFESYGYTF
J gene: TRBJ1-5; V gene: TRBV2; clone size: few; CDR3 protein: CASTVLNQPQHF
J gene: TRBJ2-2; V gene: TRBV28; clone size: .; CDR3 protein: CASSLPPGQGTGELFF
J gene: TRBJ1-3; V gene: TRBV2; clone size: .; CDR3 protein: CASSDDSISGNTIYF
J gene: TRBJ2-7; V gene: TRBV5-4; clone size: .; CDR3 protein: CASSPRQGSSYEQYF
J gene: TRBJ2-1; V gene: TRBV4-1; clone size: .; CDR3 protein: CASSHRTSGSLISYNEQFF
J gene: TRBJ1-6; V gene: TRBV11-1; clone size: .; CDR3 protein: CASSFSGDNSPLHF
J gene: TRBJ1-6; V gene: TRBV6-5; clone size: many; CDR3 protein: CASSYVQSSYNSPLHF
J gene: TRBJ2-5; V gene: TRBV30; clone size: .; CDR3 protein: CAWKVRPDVATTSLETQYF
J gene: TRBJ2-6; V gene: TRBV28; clone size: .; CDR3 protein: CASSAQLAGANVLTF
J gene: TRBJ2-7; V gene: TRBV28; clone size: few; CDR3 protein: CASRGVGFSDEQYF
J gene: TRBJ1-2; V gene: TRBV14; clone size: .; CDR3 protein: CASSQDPTGYGYTF
J gene: TRBJ2-1; V gene: TRBV7-6; clone size: .; CDR3 protein: CASSLTSGVSYNEQFF
J gene: TRBJ2-5; V gene: TRBV19; clone size: .; CDR3 protein: CASSIRGTVGLETQYF
J gene: TRBJ2-3; V gene: TRBV6-6; clone size: many; CDR3 protein: CASSTRGELGTQYF
J gene: TRBJ2-1; V gene: TRBV4-2; clone size: .; CDR3 protein: CASSQDLVGGKREQFF
J gene: TRBJ2-7; V gene: TRBV6-5; clone size: .; CDR3 protein: CASSQDRGPYEQYF
J gene: TRBJ1-2; V gene: TRBV5-1; clone size: .; CDR3 protein: CASSPSGQGAVGYTF
J gene: TRBJ1-2; V gene: TRBV11-2; clone size: once; CDR3 protein: CASSISLEGYTF
J gene: TRBJ1-2; V gene: TRBV16; clone size: .; CDR3 protein: CASSPSRDSGYTF
J gene: TRBJ2-3; V gene: TRBV27; clone size: .; CDR3 protein: CASRHTTTSGTDTQYF
J gene: TRBJ1-5; V gene: TRBV5-8; clone size: few; CDR3 protein: CASSLVSVQQPQHF
J gene: TRBJ2-1; V gene: TRBV27; clone size: .; CDR3 protein: CASSLLLGVVNEQFF
J gene: TRBJ1-2; V gene: TRBV19; clone size: .; CDR3 protein: CASSVTGGQTNYGYTF
J gene: TRBJ1-1; V gene: TRBV28; clone size: .; CDR3 protein: CASSFYVRVQGAEAFF
J gene: TRBJ2-2; V gene: TRBV29-1; clone size: .; CDR3 protein: CSAGKGFDAGELFF
J gene: TRBJ2-5; V gene: TRBV7-2; clone size: .; CDR3 protein: CASSVYSQETQYF
J gene: TRBJ2-1; V gene: TRBV5-4; clone size: .; CDR3 protein: CASSSGTRGNEQFF
J gene: TRBJ2-5; V gene: TRBV5-1; clone size: .; CDR3 protein: CASSLGPSSGETQYF
J gene: TRBJ1-1; V gene: TRBV6-5; clone size: .; CDR3 protein: CASSPRQAGEAFF
J gene: TRBJ1-2; V gene: TRBV5-4; clone size: .; CDR3 protein: CASSTDSSYTF
J gene: TRBJ1-2; V gene: TRBV14; clone size: .; CDR3 protein: CASSQVGPYGYTF
J gene: TRBJ2-2; V gene: TRBV5-1; clone size: .; CDR3 protein: CASHQGGLTGELFF
J gene: TRBJ1-2; V gene: TRBV7-9; clone size: .; CDR3 protein: CASSLETGSGYTF
J gene: TRBJ2-2; V gene: TRBV4-2; clone size: .; CDR3 protein: CASSQVSGGALELFF
J gene: TRBJ2-3; V gene: TRBV27; clone size: .; CDR3 protein: CASSPLLAGGSTDTQYF